This T cell receptor (beta chain) emerged from a study of cytomegalovirus exposure and HLA in healthy donors. For the study at large: According to later analysis, the same platform produced the 120 validation and 666 first-cohort repertoires.

The CDR3 contains 13 residues. Regarding the study as a whole: Listed as cytomegalovirus-associated were roughly 180 TCR beta chains. According to a subsequent analysis, TCR clusters from the first cohort were inclined to appear together in the 90 to 150 validation repertoires. Published work reported that the classifier diagnosed cytomegalovirus status with high specificity and sensitivity.

The repertoire was sequenced with immunoSEQ multiplex PCR; TCRdb's copy has only in-frame clones and lacks some. This table has about 56,000 clones, roughly nine tenths appearing once. Concerning this clone itself: Its antigen is undetermined.

Sequenced: PBMCs. The V and J genes are TRBV12-1 and TRBJ1-1; the table's TRBD1 call for D was not verified on the DNA. TRBV12-1 is a pseudogene locus. This sequence was found in a man between 18 and 29 years old in good health and CMV-seronegative. CDR3 amino acids: CAARLGWNTEAFF. In nucleotides, the CDR3 is TGTGCCGCAAGGCTGGGCTGGAACACTGAAGCTTTCTTT.